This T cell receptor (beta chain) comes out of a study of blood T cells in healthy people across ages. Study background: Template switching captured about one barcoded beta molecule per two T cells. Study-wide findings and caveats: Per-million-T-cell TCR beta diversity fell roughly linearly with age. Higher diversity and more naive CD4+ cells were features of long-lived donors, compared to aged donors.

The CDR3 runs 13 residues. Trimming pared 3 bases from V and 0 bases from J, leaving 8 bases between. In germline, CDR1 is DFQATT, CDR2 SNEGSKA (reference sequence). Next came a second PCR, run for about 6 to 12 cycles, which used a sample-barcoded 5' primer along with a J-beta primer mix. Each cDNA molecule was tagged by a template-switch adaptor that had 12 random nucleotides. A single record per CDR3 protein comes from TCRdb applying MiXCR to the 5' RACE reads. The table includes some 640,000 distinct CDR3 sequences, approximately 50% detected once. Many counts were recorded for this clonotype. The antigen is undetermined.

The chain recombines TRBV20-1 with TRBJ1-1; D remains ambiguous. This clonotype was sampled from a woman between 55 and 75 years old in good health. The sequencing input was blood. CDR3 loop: CSASIVLNTEAFF. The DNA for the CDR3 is TGCAGTGCTAGTATCGTATTGAACACTGAAGCTTTCTTT.